A selection of T cell receptor beta chains follows, all from one sample in a study of blood T cell repertoires in COVID-19. Some clones are missing from TCRdb's copy, which holds only in-frame ones; the method was immunoSEQ multiplex PCR. The sample includes 200,000 to 250,000 clones, nearly 90% seen only once; the top ten take less than 14%. Material: PBMCs or T cells enriched from blood (not recorded which). These receptors were collected from a man aged 30 to 45 who had recovered from COVID-19. Each CDR3 is given with its conserved first and last residue. Fields, in order: CDR3 length, J gene, V gene, D gene, clone size, CDR3 DNA, CDR3 protein. The D gene is left open where the match is weak. Size is omitted from some rows. Given values are once, few, many or a class for expanded clones.

CDR3 length: 11; J gene: TRBJ1-2; V gene: TRBV20-1; D gene: NA; clone size: NA; CDR3 DNA: TGCAGTGCTAGGTCGAACTATGGCTACACCTTC; CDR3 protein: CSARSNYGYTF
CDR3 length: 13; J gene: TRBJ2-5; V gene: TRBV30; D gene: NA; clone size: once; CDR3 DNA: TGTGCCTGGAGTCCAGCGGTGGGGGAGACCCAGTACTTC; CDR3 protein: CAWSPAVGETQYF
CDR3 length: 14; J gene: TRBJ1-1; V gene: TRBV6-5; D gene: TRBD1; clone size: NA; CDR3 DNA: TGTGCCAGCAGTTACCGACAGGGGGGGACTGAAGCTTTCTTT; CDR3 protein: CASSYRQGGTEAFF
CDR3 length: 17; J gene: TRBJ2-7; V gene: TRBV18; D gene: NA; clone size: NA; CDR3 DNA: TGTGCCAGCTCACCACTCGGGGGAACCCTAAGGATGAACGAGCAGTACTTC; CDR3 protein: CASSPLGGTLRMNEQYF
CDR3 length: 17; J gene: TRBJ1-4; V gene: TRBV11-2; D gene: NA; clone size: NA; CDR3 DNA: TGTGCCAGCAGCTTAGGACAGCGACTTCAGCCTAATGAAAAACTGTTTTTT; CDR3 protein: CASSLGQRLQPNEKLFF
CDR3 length: 13; J gene: TRBJ2-1; V gene: TRBV5-4; D gene: NA; clone size: NA; CDR3 DNA: TGTGCCAGCAGCTTCTTTTATCACAATGAGCAGTTCTTC; CDR3 protein: CASSFFYHNEQFF
CDR3 length: 15; J gene: TRBJ2-3; V gene: TRBV7-9; D gene: TRBD2; clone size: NA; CDR3 DNA: TGTGCCAGCAGCTTAGCGGCTAGCGGGGGGGATACGCAGTATTTT; CDR3 protein: CASSLAASGGDTQYF
CDR3 length: 15; J gene: TRBJ1-2; V gene: TRBV9; D gene: TRBD1; clone size: NA; CDR3 DNA: TGTGCCAGCAGCTTCACCCCGGACAGGGGCTATGGCTACACCTTC; CDR3 protein: CASSFTPDRGYGYTF
CDR3 length: 13; J gene: TRBJ2-1; V gene: TRBV14; D gene: NA; clone size: few; CDR3 DNA: TGTGCCAGCAGCCAAGATGGAGTGAGTGAGCAGTTCTTC; CDR3 protein: CASSQDGVSEQFF
CDR3 length: 13; J gene: TRBJ2-3; V gene: TRBV15; D gene: NA; clone size: NA; CDR3 DNA: TGTGCCACCTCGAACATTAGCGCAGATACGCAGTATTTT; CDR3 protein: CATSNISADTQYF
CDR3 length: 15; J gene: TRBJ2-1; V gene: TRBV18; D gene: TRBD1; clone size: once; CDR3 DNA: TGTGCCAGCTCAACCGGGACAGGGTCTAGCAATGAGCAGTTCTTC; CDR3 protein: CASSTGTGSSNEQFF
CDR3 length: 15; J gene: TRBJ2-7; V gene: TRBV7-2; D gene: TRBD1; clone size: NA; CDR3 DNA: TGTGCCAGCAATTCGAGGGACAGGGGTTCCTACGAGCAGTACTTC; CDR3 protein: CASNSRDRGSYEQYF
CDR3 length: 14; J gene: TRBJ1-4; V gene: TRBV5-1; D gene: TRBD1; clone size: NA; CDR3 DNA: TGCGCCAGCAGGACAGGGGAGCGTGTTGGCGAACTGTTTTTT; CDR3 protein: CASRTGERVGELFF
CDR3 length: 16; J gene: TRBJ2-2; V gene: TRBV28; D gene: TRBD2; clone size: NA; CDR3 DNA: TGTGCCAGCAGTTTGCCGGAGGGGCTAGCGGGCGGGGAGCTGTTTTTT; CDR3 protein: CASSLPEGLAGGELFF
CDR3 length: 11; J gene: TRBJ1-1; V gene: TRBV6-6; D gene: NA; clone size: NA; CDR3 DNA: TGTGCCAGCAGTCAGGGGCTTGAAGCTTTCTTT; CDR3 protein: CASSQGLEAFF
CDR3 length: 13; J gene: TRBJ1-2; V gene: TRBV6-5; D gene: TRBD1; clone size: NA; CDR3 DNA: TGTGCCAGCAGCTCTGGACAGGGGAGACGCTACACCTTC; CDR3 protein: CASSSGQGRRYTF
CDR3 length: 12; J gene: TRBJ2-1; V gene: TRBV12-5; D gene: NA; clone size: NA; CDR3 DNA: TGTGCTAGTGGTTCCCGGAGGAATGAGCAGTTCTTC; CDR3 protein: CASGSRRNEQFF
CDR3 length: 15; J gene: TRBJ2-1; V gene: TRBV28; D gene: NA; clone size: NA; CDR3 DNA: TGTGCCAGCACCATCGGTGGACAGCTTTACAATGAGCAGTTCTTC; CDR3 protein: CASTIGGQLYNEQFF
CDR3 length: 11; J gene: TRBJ1-2; V gene: TRBV14; D gene: NA; clone size: once; CDR3 DNA: TGTGCCAGCAGCCAAGGGAGTGGCTACACCTTC; CDR3 protein: CASSQGSGYTF
CDR3 length: 12; J gene: TRBJ1-1; V gene: TRBV28; D gene: NA; clone size: NA; CDR3 DNA: TGTGCCAGCAGCGACTCACCCAGACAAGCTTTCTTT; CDR3 protein: CASSDSPRQAFF
CDR3 length: 12; J gene: TRBJ1-4; V gene: TRBV19; D gene: NA; clone size: NA; CDR3 DNA: TGTGCCAGTAGTATAGGGGCGGAAAAACTGTTTTTT; CDR3 protein: CASSIGAEKLFF
CDR3 length: 16; J gene: TRBJ1-1; V gene: TRBV27; D gene: TRBD1; clone size: NA; CDR3 DNA: TGTGCCAGCAGTTCCTTCCGGGACAGGACCCGCGGAGAAGCTTTCTTT; CDR3 protein: CASSSFRDRTRGEAFF
CDR3 length: 13; J gene: TRBJ2-5; V gene: TRBV11-2; D gene: NA; clone size: NA; CDR3 DNA: TGTGCCAGCAGCTTAATGCGGCCAGAGACCCAGTACTTC; CDR3 protein: CASSLMRPETQYF
CDR3 length: 14; J gene: TRBJ1-1; V gene: TRBV19; D gene: NA; clone size: once; CDR3 DNA: TGTGCCAGTAGGCTACAGGGTCGGTTCACTAAAGCTTTCTTT; CDR3 protein: CASRLQGRFTKAFF
CDR3 length: 15; J gene: TRBJ1-5; V gene: TRBV5-1; D gene: TRBD1; clone size: NA; CDR3 DNA: TGCGCCAGCAGCTTAGGGGGCCTTAGCGGGGGGCCCCAGCATTTT; CDR3 protein: CASSLGGLSGGPQHF
CDR3 length: 13; J gene: TRBJ1-5; V gene: TRBV27; D gene: NA; clone size: NA; CDR3 DNA: TGTGCCAGCAGTAGCCCCCCAGGCCAGCCCCAGCATTTT; CDR3 protein: CASSSPPGQPQHF
CDR3 length: 16; J gene: TRBJ2-1; V gene: TRBV5-1; D gene: NA; clone size: once; CDR3 DNA: TGCGCCAGCAGCTCGGACCCCCATCGGCGGGACGGGGCTTTGGTCTTC; CDR3 protein: CASSSDPHRRDGALVF
CDR3 length: 11; J gene: TRBJ2-1; V gene: TRBV3-1/TRBV3-2; D gene: NA; clone size: once; CDR3 DNA: TGTGCCAGCAGCCAATCGGATGAGCAGTTCTTC; CDR3 protein: CASSQSDEQFF
CDR3 length: 15; J gene: TRBJ1-5; V gene: TRBV30; D gene: NA; clone size: NA; CDR3 DNA: TGTGCCTGGACTAAGGGGTCATATAGCAATCAGCCCCAGCATTTT; CDR3 protein: CAWTKGSYSNQPQHF
CDR3 length: 15; J gene: TRBJ2-1; V gene: TRBV19; D gene: TRBD2; clone size: NA; CDR3 DNA: TGTGCCAGTAGTCCGACGGGACTAGCGGGGTATGAGCAGTTCTTC; CDR3 protein: CASSPTGLAGYEQFF
CDR3 length: 13; J gene: TRBJ1-1; V gene: TRBV2; D gene: NA; clone size: NA; CDR3 DNA: TGTGCCAGCAGTGTTGCAGGGAACACTGAAGCTTTCTTT; CDR3 protein: CASSVAGNTEAFF
CDR3 length: 12; J gene: TRBJ2-1; V gene: TRBV6-5; D gene: TRBD1; clone size: NA; CDR3 DNA: TGTGCCAGCAGGGGACAGGACAATGAGCAGTTCTTC; CDR3 protein: CASRGQDNEQFF
CDR3 length: 14; J gene: TRBJ2-1; V gene: TRBV7-9; D gene: NA; clone size: NA; CDR3 DNA: TGTGCCAGCAGCTTGACTAGCTCCTACAATGAGCAGTTCTTC; CDR3 protein: CASSLTSSYNEQFF
CDR3 length: 18; J gene: TRBJ2-7; V gene: TRBV11-2; D gene: NA; clone size: NA; CDR3 DNA: TGTGCCAGCAGCTTAGGGTATATCCTCCGGGGAGGAAACTACGAGCAGTACTTC; CDR3 protein: CASSLGYILRGGNYEQYF
CDR3 length: 12; J gene: TRBJ1-1; V gene: TRBV10-3; D gene: NA; clone size: NA; CDR3 DNA: TGTGCCATCAGTGCAAGCAACACTGAAGCTTTCTTT; CDR3 protein: CAISASNTEAFF
CDR3 length: 15; J gene: TRBJ2-7; V gene: TRBV28; D gene: TRBD2; clone size: NA; CDR3 DNA: TGTGCCAGCAGTTTCTATGGACTAGCGCGCTACGAGCAGTACTTC; CDR3 protein: CASSFYGLARYEQYF
CDR3 length: 15; J gene: TRBJ2-7; V gene: TRBV3-1/TRBV3-2; D gene: TRBD1; clone size: NA; CDR3 DNA: TGTGCCAGCAGCCGTCAAACAGGGGGTTCCTACGAGCAGTACTTC; CDR3 protein: CASSRQTGGSYEQYF